A selection of T cell receptor beta chains follows, all from one sample in a study of control samples from healthy donors and cancer patients. Sequenced by immunoSEQ multiplex PCR; TCRdb stores in-frame clones only, minus some. The table records about 110,000 clones, roughly 90% of them present only once. Specimen: PBMCs. Source of these receptors: a woman between 55 and 75 years old with lung cancer. Each CDR3 is given with its conserved first and last residue. The order of the fields is CDR3 length, D gene, V gene, CDR3 protein. A D gene is named only where the DNA matches it firmly.

>13|TRBD1|TRBV6-6
CASSADRVYEQYF
>17|TRBD2|TRBV6-1
CASSDGTSGRFWNEQFF
>15|.|TRBV20-1
CSASPRQALNTEAFF
>18|TRBD2|TRBV19
CASSILGLAGGRTGELFF
>14|TRBD1|TRBV27
CASSLHRGVGELFF
>13|.|TRBV5-4
CASSVESREKAFF
>14|.|TRBV18
CASSSTDRNNEQFF
>12|.|TRBV11-3
CASSLEGVVAFF
>14|.|TRBV28
CASSPPQSGTLQYF
>16|.|TRBV19
CASIGGGHYSNQPQHF
>14|TRBD2|TRBV2
CASGAGTRYYEQYF
>13|.|TRBV7-8
CASSFKLEETQYF
>13|TRBD1|TRBV29-1
CSVLTGFYNEQFF
>12|TRBD1|TRBV12-3/TRBV12-4
CASETGPGEQFF
>14|.|TRBV6-2/TRBV6-3
CASSSELVYQPQHF
>14|TRBD1|TRBV7-9
CASSPRTGQETQYF
>12|.|TRBV20-1
CSASPGSYEQYF
>13|.|TRBV2
CASSENVRETQYF
>15|.|TRBV3-1/TRBV3-2
CASSQDGVGDTEAFF
>15|.|TRBV6-1
CASSEAHSFNQPQHF
>12|.|TRBV10-3
CAISDPRSEAFF
>16|.|TRBV4-2
CASSQDLDAATGELFF
>13|.|TRBV19
CVCRVRESTEAFF
>15|TRBD1|TRBV7-2
CASSPRTGDTGELFF
>16|.|TRBV6-1
CASSEVVGGAYEKLFF
>17|.|TRBV9
CASSVGTIGATNEKLFF
>12|.|TRBV19
CASSILNTEAFF
>16|TRBD2|TRBV2
CASRSARLAGYNEQFF
>13|.|TRBV9
CASSTRDHGELFF
>14|.|TRBV18
CASSPRKGFYEQYF
>13|TRBD1|TRBV6-5
CASSTGGSQPQHF
>17|TRBD2|TRBV24-1
CATSDQGTSGAYNEQFF
>12|.|TRBV15
CATSRDNFGYTF
>13|TRBD2|TRBV30
CAWSRGGGWELFF
>14|.|TRBV18
CASSPSFSSYEQYF
>14|TRBD1|TRBV25-1
CASARTGGSETQYF
>14|.|TRBV19
CASSIASADYGYTF
>15|.|TRBV6-2/TRBV6-3
CASSYDGQSPYEQYF
>14|TRBD1|TRBV27
CASSRYRGQETQYF
>13|.|TRBV27
CASSLGGAGELFF
>19|.|TRBV3-1/TRBV3-2
CASSQEVLQTIANTGELFF
>15|.|TRBV2
CASTHTAGLQETQYF
>15|TRBD1|TRBV6-5
CASRGGQGAFNEQFF
>13|TRBD1|TRBV7-2
CASRPTGDTEAFF
>19|TRBD1|TRBV5-1
CASSLQGQVSQSGRNIQYF
>14|.|TRBV7-2
CASSYYGAHQPQHF
>15|.|TRBV6-5
CASRIRQGEYYGYTF
>18|.|TRBV6-4
CASRKGQRPPGPYYGYTF
>13|TRBD1|TRBV12-3/TRBV12-4
CASRTGGKNEQFF
>12|.|TRBV2
CASTPGTTEAFF
>13|.|TRBV5-1
CASSPRENTEAFF
>14|.|TRBV6-2/TRBV6-3
CASSYARGNTEAFF
>13|TRBD1|TRBV19
CASTNRGKDTQYF
>14|.|TRBV5-1
CASSLWGARETQYF
>15|.|TRBV19
CASSTTGRTSYEQYF